The 15 T cell receptor beta chains given below trace back to one sample, sequenced in a study of shared clonotypes between healthy human individuals. CD8 cells regarded as naive lacked CD45RO, were positively chosen for CCR7, and omitted terminally differentiated effector memory CD45RA+ cells. This table comes from immunoSEQ multiplex PCR, and its TCRdb copy is limited to in-frame clones, with some not included. The repertoire includes about 2.1 million clones, approximately 94% of them detected once, and under 2% sits in the top ten. The sample taken for sequencing was naive CD8+ T cells from PBMCs. These receptors were taken from a man between 18 and 35 years old in good health. Some clones in this sample may be carry-over from other donors' samples.

The V call is TRBV27, the J call TRBJ1-2, with TRBD1 identical over 8 bases. This CDR3 comprises 15 residues. Germline-derived CDR1 and CDR2 are MNHEY and SMNVEV (reference sequence). V gave up 3 bases and J gave up 8 bases; unmatched junction bases: 11. The chain's CDR3 is CASSFDPQGGGGYTF. DNA of the CDR3: TGTGCCAGCAGTTTTGACCCACAGGGGGGAGGCGGCTACACCTTC.

The chain carries TRBV9 and TRBJ1-1; D not resolved. This CDR3 has 15 amino acids. CDR1 and CDR2 from the germline V gene are SGDLS and YYNGEE. Trimming took off 0 bases at V and 2 bases at J, with 11 bases between the two ends. CDR3 amino acids: CASSVVAARNTEAFF. CDR3 coding DNA: TGTGCCAGCAGCGTAGTCGCAGCTAGAAACACTGAAGCTTTCTTT.

J is TRBJ2-3 and V is TRBV5-1, with TRBD1 matching over 8 bases. From germline, CDR1 is SGHRS and CDR2 YFSETQ. J gave up 4 bases and V 4 bases, and 14 bases lay outside the gene matches. The CDR3 runs to 17 residues. CDR3 loop: CASSPPPGGVQADTQYF. In DNA, the CDR3 is TGCGCCAGCAGCCCCCCGCCAGGGGGCGTTCAAGCAGATACGCAGTATTTT. Full variable domain (missing parts from reference TRBV5-1 and TRBJ2-3): KAGVTQTPRYLIKTRGQQVTLSCSPISGHRSVSWYQQTPGQGLQFLFEYFSETQRNKGNFPGRFSGRQFSNSRSEMNVSTLELGDSALYLCASSPPPGGVQADTQYFGPGTRLTVL.

Comments on this clone: Other DNA sequences in this specimen translate into the identical CDR3. The chain is built from TRBV19 and TRBJ2-7, with a possible D match to TRBD1 (5 bases). Trimming pared 3 bases from V and 4 bases from J, leaving 7 bases between. The CDR3 sequence is 12 residues long. CDR1 and CDR2 (germline): LNHDA, SQIVND (reference sequence). DNA of the CDR3: TGTGCCAGTAGTATCCCAGGGTACGAGCAGTACTTC. It yields the protein CASSIPGYEQYF.

Comment on this clone: The sample carries other DNA sequences with the same CDR3. V is TRBV28 and J is TRBJ2-7; 11 bases are a match to TRBD2. V dropped 4 bases and J dropped 1; count of bases not matched to a gene: 6. Germline values: CDR1 MDHEN, CDR2 SYDVKM. The CDR3 length is 16 residues. The CDR3 region has the DNA TGTGCCAGCAGTTCCTCACTAGCGGGAGTATCCTACGAGCAGTACTTC. Protein product: CASSSSLAGVSYEQYF.

This chain joins TRBV5-4 and TRBJ1-2; D unclear. The germline gives CDR1 SGHNT, CDR2 YYREEE (reference sequence). This CDR3 has 14 amino acids. Deletions cut 0 bases from V and 4 bases from J, with 10 bases between. The CDR3 DNA is TGTGCCAGCAGCTTGGCCCGGGAGTCCTATGGCTACACCTTC. Translated, it gives CASSLARESYGYTF.

Worth noting for this clone: This same CDR3 is encoded by further DNA sequences in the sample. This sequence joins TRBV28 and TRBJ2-7; 8 bases are shared with TRBD1. The germline CDR1 and CDR2 sequences are MDHEN and SYDVKM. This CDR3 is built from 12 residues. Trimming removed 5 bases from V and 6 bases from J; junction bases left unmatched: 3. Here the CDR3 DNA reads TGTGCCAGCAGTCGGACAGGGTTCGAGCAGTACTTC. Amino acid sequence: CASSRTGFEQYF.

This chain joins TRBV25-1 and TRBJ1-2; D not resolved. Trimming removed 8 bases from V and 6 bases from J, with 13 bases in between. The germline gives CDR1 MGHDK, CDR2 SYGVNS. The CDR3 loop spans 12 amino acids. CDR3 in amino acids: CASATRTDGYTF. CDR3 DNA sequence: TGTGCCAGCGCGACACGGACCGATGGCTACACCTTC.

The gene calls are TRBV28 and TRBJ1-5; D not resolved. This CDR3 has 13 amino acids. CDR1 and CDR2 from the germline V gene are MDHEN and SYDVKM. Deletions cut 4 bases from V and 2 bases from J, with 6 bases between. CDR3 region: CASSWVRNQPQHF. The CDR3 DNA follows: TGTGCCAGCAGTTGGGTACGCAATCAGCCCCAGCATTTT. The whole variable domain, remainder taken from reference TRBV28 and TRBJ1-5, is DVKVTQSSRYLVKRTGEKVFLECVQDMDHENMFWYRQDPGLGLRLIYFSYDVKMKEKGDIPEGYSVSREKKERFSLILESASTNQTSMYLCASSWVRNQPQHFGDGTRLSIL.

The chain links TRBV6-6 to TRBJ1-4; 10 nucleotides match TRBD1. Germline values: CDR1 MNHNY, CDR2 SVGAGI (reference sequence). The CDR3 contains 16 residues. Trimming cost V 2 bases and J 8 bases; bases outside gene matches: 8. Written as DNA, the CDR3 is TGTGCCAGCAGTTACCAGCCAGGGACAGGGGAGGAAAAACTGTTTTTT. Residues: CASSYQPGTGEEKLFF.

This CDR3 reads CSVVLPEGHPNEYF. The CDR3 nucleotides are TGCAGCGTTGTACTCCCCGAGGGACATCCAAACGAGTACTTC. The chain is built from TRBV29-1 and TRBJ2-7; TRBD1 is a possible D gene (6 bases). Trimming left V 4 bases short and J 11 bases short, with 24 bases between. CDR3 length: 14 amino acids. The V gene's germline CDR1 is SQVTM and CDR2 ANQGSEA.

The genes are TRBV4-1 and TRBJ2-7, with 7 bases identical to TRBD1. V shed 4 bases and J 0 bases; nucleotides not matched to a gene: 3. This CDR3 spans 14 amino acids. Germline V gene lookup returns CDR1 MGHRA and CDR2 YSYEKL. CDR3 in DNA: TGCGCCAGCAGCCTGGGGACAGTCTCCTACGAGCAGTACTTC. Translated, it gives CASSLGTVSYEQYF.

In this sample, this clone turned up once. The chain carries TRBV29-1 and TRBJ1-2; no clear D. Per the germline V gene, CDR1 is SQVTM and CDR2 is ANQGSEA. V was cut by 6 bases and J by 4 bases, with 12 bases left in between. The CDR3 covers 12 residues. The CDR3 region has the DNA TGCAGCGTCGGGAACGCACCCTATGGCTACACCTTC. It is translated as CSVGNAPYGYTF.

This clone was counted once. This sequence joins TRBV7-8 and TRBJ2-3, with 11 bases aligning to TRBD1. V was pared by 3 bases and J by 2 bases, with 10 bases of the junction left unmatched. The CDR3 consists of 18 residues. Germline V CDR1 and CDR2: SGHVS, FQNEAQ. The CDR3 nucleotides read TGTGCCAGCAGCTTCCCGGGACAGGGGGGTGCTATCACAGATACGCAGTATTTT. Translating gives CASSFPGQGGAITDTQYF. Full variable domain (rest looked up from reference TRBV7-8 and TRBJ2-3): GAGVSQSPRYKVAKRGQDVALRCDPISGHVSLFWYQQALGQGPEFLTYFQNEAQLDKSGLPSDRFFAERPEGSVSTLKIQRTQQEDSAVYLCASSFPGQGGAITDTQYFGPGTRLTVL.

This chain uses TRBV27 with TRBJ2-3; TRBD1 matches 7 bases. The CDR3 consists of 17 residues. The germline gives CDR1 MNHEY, CDR2 SMNVEV (reference sequence). V dropped 3 bases and J dropped 6; count of bases not matched to a gene: 15. In DNA form, the CDR3 reads TGTGCCAGCAGTTTCCTCGACAGGGTCCTGGGAGACGATACGCAGTATTTT. Amino acids: CASSFLDRVLGDDTQYF.